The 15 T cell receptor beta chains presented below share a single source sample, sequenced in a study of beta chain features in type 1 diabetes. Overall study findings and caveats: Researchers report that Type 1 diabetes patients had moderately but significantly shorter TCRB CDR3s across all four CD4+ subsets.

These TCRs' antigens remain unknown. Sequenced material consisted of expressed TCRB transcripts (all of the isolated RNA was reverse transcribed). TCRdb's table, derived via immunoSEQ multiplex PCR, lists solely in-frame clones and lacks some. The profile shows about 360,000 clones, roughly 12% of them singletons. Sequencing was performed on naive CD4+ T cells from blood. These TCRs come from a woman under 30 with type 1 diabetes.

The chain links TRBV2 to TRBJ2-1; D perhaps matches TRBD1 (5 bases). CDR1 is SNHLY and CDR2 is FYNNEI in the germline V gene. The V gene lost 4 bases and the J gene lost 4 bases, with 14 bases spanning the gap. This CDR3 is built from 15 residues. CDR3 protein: CASSVSTGQYNEQFF. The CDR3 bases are TGTGCCAGCAGTGTCTCAACAGGACAATACAATGAGCAGTTCTTC.

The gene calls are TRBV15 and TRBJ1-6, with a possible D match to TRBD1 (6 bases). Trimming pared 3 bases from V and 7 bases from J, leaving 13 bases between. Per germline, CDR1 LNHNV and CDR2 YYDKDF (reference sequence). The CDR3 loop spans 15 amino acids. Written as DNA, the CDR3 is TGTGCCACCAGCAGGAGGTGGACAGAAAATTCACCCCTCCACTTT. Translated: CATSRRWTENSPLHF.

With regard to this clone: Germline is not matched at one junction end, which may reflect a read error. Here the CDR3 reads CASSLGDRALGTEAFF. The CDR3 DNA is TGTGCCAGCAGCCTAGGAGACAGGGCCTTGGGAACTGAAGCTTTCTTT. The chain recombines TRBV13 with TRBJ1-1; 7 bases are shared with TRBD1. Per germline, CDR1 PRHDT and CDR2 FYEKMQ (reference sequence). The CDR3 is 16 residues long.

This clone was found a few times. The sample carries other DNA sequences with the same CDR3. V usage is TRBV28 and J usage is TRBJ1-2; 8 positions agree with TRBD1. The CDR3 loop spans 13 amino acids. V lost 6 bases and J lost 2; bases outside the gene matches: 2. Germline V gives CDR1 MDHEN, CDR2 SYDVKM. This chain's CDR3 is CASRRTGNYGYTF. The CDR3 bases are TGTGCCAGCAGACGGACAGGGAACTATGGCTACACCTTC.

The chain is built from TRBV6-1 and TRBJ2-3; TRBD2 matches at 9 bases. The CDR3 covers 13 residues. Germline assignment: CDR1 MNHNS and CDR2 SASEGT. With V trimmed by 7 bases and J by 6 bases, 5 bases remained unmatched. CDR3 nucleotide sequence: TGTGCCAGCACTTGGACTAGCGCGGATACGCAGTATTTT. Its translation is CASTWTSADTQYF.

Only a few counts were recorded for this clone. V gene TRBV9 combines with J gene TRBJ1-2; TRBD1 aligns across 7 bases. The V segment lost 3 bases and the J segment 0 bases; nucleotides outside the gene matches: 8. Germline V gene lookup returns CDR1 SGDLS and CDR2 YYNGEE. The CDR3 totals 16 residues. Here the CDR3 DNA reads TGTGCCAGCAGCGCGCGGGACAGCCCGGCTAACTATGGCTACACCTTC. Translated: CASSARDSPANYGYTF.

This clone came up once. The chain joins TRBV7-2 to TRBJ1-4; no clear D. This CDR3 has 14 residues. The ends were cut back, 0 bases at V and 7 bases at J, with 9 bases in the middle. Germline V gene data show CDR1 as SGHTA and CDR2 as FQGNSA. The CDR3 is CASSLAQSSEKLFF. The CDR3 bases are TGTGCCAGCAGCTTAGCGCAAAGTAGTGAAAAACTGTTTTTT.

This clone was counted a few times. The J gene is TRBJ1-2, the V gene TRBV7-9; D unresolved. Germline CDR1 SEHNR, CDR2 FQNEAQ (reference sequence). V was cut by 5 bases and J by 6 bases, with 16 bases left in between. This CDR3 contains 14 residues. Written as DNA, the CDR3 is TGTGCCAGCAGCGACGGGTCTGCGGTCCATGGCTACACCTTC. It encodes CASSDGSAVHGYTF.

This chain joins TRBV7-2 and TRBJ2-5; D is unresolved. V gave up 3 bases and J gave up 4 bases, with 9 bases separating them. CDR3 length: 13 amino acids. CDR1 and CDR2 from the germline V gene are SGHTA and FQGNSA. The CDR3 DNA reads TGTGCCAGCAGCTTCGCGGAACGAGAGACCCAGTACTTC. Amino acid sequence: CASSFAERETQYF.

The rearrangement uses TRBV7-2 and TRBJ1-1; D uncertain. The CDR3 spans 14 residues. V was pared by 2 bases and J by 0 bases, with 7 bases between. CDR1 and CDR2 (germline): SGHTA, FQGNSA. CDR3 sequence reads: CASSLTGLNTEAFF. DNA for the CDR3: TGTGCCAGCAGCTTAACCGGGTTGAACACTGAAGCTTTCTTT.

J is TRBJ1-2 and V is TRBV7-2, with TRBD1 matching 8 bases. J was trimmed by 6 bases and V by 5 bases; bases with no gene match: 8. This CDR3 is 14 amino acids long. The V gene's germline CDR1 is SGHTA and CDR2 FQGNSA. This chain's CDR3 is CASSRVQGADGYTF. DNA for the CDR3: TGTGCCAGCAGCCGGGTCCAGGGGGCGGATGGCTACACCTTC.

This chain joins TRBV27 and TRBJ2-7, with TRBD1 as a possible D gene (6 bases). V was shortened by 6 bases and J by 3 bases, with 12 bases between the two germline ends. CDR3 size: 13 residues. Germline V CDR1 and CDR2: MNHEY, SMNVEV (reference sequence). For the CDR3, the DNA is TGTGCCAGCAGCCGTCTCAGGGGCTACGAGCAGTACTTC. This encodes CASSRLRGYEQYF.

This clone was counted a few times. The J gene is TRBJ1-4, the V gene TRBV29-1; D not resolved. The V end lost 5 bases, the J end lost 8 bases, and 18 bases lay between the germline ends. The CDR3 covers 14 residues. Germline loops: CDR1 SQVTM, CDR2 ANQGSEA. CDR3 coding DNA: TGCAGCGTTTCCTCGGTCGGGAATAGGGAAAAACTGTTTTTT. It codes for CSVSSVGNREKLFF. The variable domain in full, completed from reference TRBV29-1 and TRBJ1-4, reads SAVISQKPSRDICQRGTSLTIQCQVDSQVTMMFWYRQQPGQSLTLIATANQGSEATYESGFVIDKFPISRPNLTFSTLTVSNMSPEDSSIYLCSVSSVGNREKLFFGSGTQLSVL.

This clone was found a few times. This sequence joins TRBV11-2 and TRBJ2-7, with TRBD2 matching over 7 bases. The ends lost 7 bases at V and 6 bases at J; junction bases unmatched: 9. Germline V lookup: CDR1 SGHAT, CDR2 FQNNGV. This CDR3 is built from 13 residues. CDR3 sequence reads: CASTSGRVGEQYF. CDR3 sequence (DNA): TGTGCCAGCACCTCGGGGAGGGTGGGCGAGCAGTACTTC.

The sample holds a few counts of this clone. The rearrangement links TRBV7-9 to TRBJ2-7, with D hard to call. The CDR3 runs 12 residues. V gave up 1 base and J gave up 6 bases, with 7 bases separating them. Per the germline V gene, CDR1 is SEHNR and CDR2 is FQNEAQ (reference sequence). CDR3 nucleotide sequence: TGTGCCAGCAGCTTAGAGCGAGGCGAGCAGTACTTC. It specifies CASSLERGEQYF.